This paragraph covers one T cell receptor beta chain sequence. Within the sample, other DNA sequences also encode this same CDR3. TCRdb's copy holds only in-frame clones and misses some; the assay was immunoSEQ multiplex PCR. Altogether 270,000 or so clones are present, approximately 90% being singletons, with the ten largest covering 2.3%. This sample is part of a study of blood T cell repertoires in COVID-19. Study-level information: COVID-19 samples collected from the United States, Italy and Spain covered acute and convalescent phases. PBMCs, B-cell-depleted T cells, or T cells were the source of the cDNA or gDNA that made up the material.

The germline V and J ends were trimmed by 4 bases and 3 bases, with 3 bases remaining between them. Germline V gene sequence: CDR1 SGDLS, CDR2 YYNGEE. The CDR3 contains 11 residues. The V and J genes are TRBV9 and TRBJ2-3; D ambiguous. Sequencing was done on a sample of PBMCs or T cells enriched from blood (not recorded which). The receptor was derived from a woman between 40 and 55 years old with acute COVID-19. The CDR3 DNA follows: TGTGCCAGCAGCCTAACAGATACGCAGTATTTT. It is translated as CASSLTDTQYF.